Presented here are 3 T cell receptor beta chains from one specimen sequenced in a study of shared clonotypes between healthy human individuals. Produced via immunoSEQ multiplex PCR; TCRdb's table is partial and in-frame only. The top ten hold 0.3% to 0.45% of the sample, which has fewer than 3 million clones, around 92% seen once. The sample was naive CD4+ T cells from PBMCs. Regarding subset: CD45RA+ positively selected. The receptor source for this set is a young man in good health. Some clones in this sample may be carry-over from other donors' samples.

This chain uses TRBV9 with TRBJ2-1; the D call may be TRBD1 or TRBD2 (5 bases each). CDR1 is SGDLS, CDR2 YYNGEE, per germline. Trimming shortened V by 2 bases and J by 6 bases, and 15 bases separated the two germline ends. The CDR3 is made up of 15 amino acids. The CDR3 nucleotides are TGTGCCAGCAGCGTCCTAGGGAGAGGGACCAATGAGCAGTTCTTC. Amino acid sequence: CASSVLGRGTNEQFF.

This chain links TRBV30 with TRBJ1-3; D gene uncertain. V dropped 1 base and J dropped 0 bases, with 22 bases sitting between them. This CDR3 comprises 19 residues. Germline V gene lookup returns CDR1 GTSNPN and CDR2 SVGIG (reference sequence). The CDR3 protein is CAWSGPDPKLQPSGNTIYF. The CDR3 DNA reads TGTGCCTGGAGTGGGCCGGACCCGAAGTTACAACCCTCTGGAAACACCATATATTTT.

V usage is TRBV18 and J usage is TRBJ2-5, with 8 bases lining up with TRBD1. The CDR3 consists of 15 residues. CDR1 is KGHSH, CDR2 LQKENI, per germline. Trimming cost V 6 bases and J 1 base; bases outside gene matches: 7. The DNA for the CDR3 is TGTGCCAGCTCCGGACAGGGCCCAAGCCAAGAGACCCAGTACTTC. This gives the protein CASSGQGPSQETQYF. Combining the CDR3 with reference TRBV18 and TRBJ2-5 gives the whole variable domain NAGVMQNPRHLVRRRGQEARLRCSPMKGHSHVYWYRQLPEEGLKFMVYLQKENIIDESGMPKERFSAEFPKEGPSILRIQQVVRGDSAAYFCASSGQGPSQETQYFGPGTRLLVL.